These T cell receptor beta chains were read from a single sample in a study of OX40 agonist ivuxolimab in advanced cancers. Using immunoSEQ multiplex PCR, the repertoire was profiled, and TCRdb retains in-frame clones only, with some absent. The repertoire holds approximately 40,000 clones, 88% seen once, with approximately 12% in the top ten. Sequencing was performed on CD4+ or CD8+ T cells sorted from blood, taken in a trial of the OX40 agonist ivuxolimab. These receptors all stem from an adult with an advanced solid tumor such as melanoma, head and neck, liver or kidney cancer. The CDR3 runs from the conserved cysteine through the conserved F or W. A D gene is named only where the DNA matches it firmly. A clone size is listed for some rows: how often the clone was seen (once, few, many), or a class if it is expanded.

D gene,clone size,J gene,V gene,CDR3 DNA,CDR3 protein
-,few,TRBJ2-3,TRBV6-4,TGTGCCAGCAGTGAGGGACTTGACACAGATACGCAGTATTTT,CASSEGLDTDTQYF
TRBD1,-,TRBJ2-2,TRBV7-9,TGTGCCAGCAGCTTTAGTGGACAGGGGACCGGGGAGCTGTTTTTT,CASSFSGQGTGELFF
TRBD1,-,TRBJ1-2,TRBV7-8,TGTGCCAGCAGCTTAGGCTCTTGGGACAGGGGGCTGGTCTATGGCTACACCTTC,CASSLGSWDRGLVYGYTF
TRBD2,-,TRBJ2-1,TRBV7-6,TGTGCCAGCAGCTCCTTACTAGCGGGGGGGCCCCATGAGCAGTTCTTC,CASSSLLAGGPHEQFF
-,-,TRBJ2-7,TRBV7-9,TGTGCCAGCAGCCTAGAGGTCGGGCTGAGGGAGCAGTACTTC,CASSLEVGLREQYF
-,-,TRBJ1-1,TRBV19,TGTGCCAGTAGGGGACGAAACACTGAAGCTTTCTTT,CASRGRNTEAFF
TRBD2,-,TRBJ2-3,TRBV2,TGTGCCAACCGAAGGCGGGAGGGCCCGGATACGCAGTATTTT,CANRRREGPDTQYF
TRBD2,-,TRBJ2-1,TRBV7-2,TGTGCCAGCAGCTTAAACCCCGGGACTAGCGGGGGGGCGGAGCAGTTCTTC,CASSLNPGTSGGAEQFF
-,-,TRBJ2-7,TRBV7-9,TGTGCCAGCAGCCCCCCGGTGGCGGTCTCCTACGAGCAGTACTTC,CASSPPVAVSYEQYF
TRBD1,-,TRBJ2-7,TRBV5-5,TGTGCCAGCAGCTTGGCCGCAGACAGGGGCTACTACGAGCAGTACTTC,CASSLAADRGYYEQYF
-,-,TRBJ2-7,TRBV2,TGTGCCAGCAGTGAGGTTGAACAGACCTACGAGCAGTACTTC,CASSEVEQTYEQYF
-,-,TRBJ2-5,TRBV29-1,TGCAGCGTTGAAGAAGCGGCAGGGCCGTCGGGAGAGACCCAGTACTTC,CSVEEAAGPSGETQYF
-,-,TRBJ2-7,TRBV5-1,TGCGCCAGCAGCTTGGGTGAGCGGTACGAGCAGTACTTC,CASSLGERYEQYF
TRBD2,few,TRBJ2-7,TRBV19,TGTGCCAGTAGTACACCTAGCGGGAGGGTCATCGGCGAGCAGTACTTC,CASSTPSGRVIGEQYF
-,-,TRBJ1-5,TRBV7-6,TGTGCCAGCAGCTTAGGAGGACAGCCCCAGCATTTT,CASSLGGQPQHF
TRBD1,-,TRBJ2-7,TRBV28,TGTGCCAGCAGGGCTGACAGGGGTTTTGCCTACGAGCAGTACTTC,CASRADRGFAYEQYF
TRBD1,-,TRBJ2-5,TRBV5-1,TGCGCCAGCAGCTCGTACAGGGGCGGAGAGACCCAGTACTTC,CASSSYRGGETQYF
TRBD2,-,TRBJ2-1,TRBV19,TGTGCCAGTAGTATCTTAGCGGGCAATGAGCAGTTCTTC,CASSILAGNEQFF
-,-,TRBJ2-1,TRBV4-1,TGCGCCAGCAGCCAAGATAATCCCGACTCCCTCTTTGAGCAGTTCTTC,CASSQDNPDSLFEQFF
-,-,TRBJ2-7,TRBV13,TGTGCCAGCAGCTTGGGGGCTTACGAGCAGTACTTC,CASSLGAYEQYF
TRBD1,-,TRBJ1-6,TRBV15,TGTGCCACCAGCAGAGAGGCAGGGGGGAACTCACCCCTCCACTTT,CATSREAGGNSPLHF
-,-,TRBJ2-7,TRBV6-1,TGTGCCAGCAGTGAGGGGCAGGGAACCTACGAGCAGTACTTC,CASSEGQGTYEQYF
-,-,TRBJ1-1,TRBV4-2,TGTGCCAGCAGCCAAGGGGACGGTGAAGCTTTCTTT,CASSQGDGEAFF
-,-,TRBJ1-1,TRBV6-4,TGTGCCAAACTGGCGACGAGGCAGAACACTGAAGCTTTCTTT,CAKLATRQNTEAFF
TRBD1,many,TRBJ2-2,TRBV11-2,TGTGCCAGCAGCTTAGTGGGCACAGGGGGCCGGAACACCGGGGAGCTGTTTTTT,CASSLVGTGGRNTGELFF